This TCR beta chain stems from a study of cytomegalovirus exposure and HLA in healthy donors. Across the study: Across under 450 genotyped donors, 81% landed in the Caucasian-associated ancestry cluster. Study-wide results and limits: Later on, analysis showed that most CMV-associated TCR beta chains appeared to be HLA-restricted.

With regard to this clone: As yet, its antigen is unknown.

Primers: 60 Vbeta forward and 13 Jbeta reverse. Sequencing was performed with immunoSEQ multiplex PCR; in TCRdb, only in-frame clones are kept and a portion is missing. In the table there are approximately 170,000 clones, roughly 79% of which are singletons. Unmatched junction bases numbered 10, after V lost 6 bases and J lost 6 bases. The CDR3 totals 14 residues. From germline, CDR1 is MNHNS and CDR2 SASEGT. The sample was PBMCs. The receptor's source is a woman between 35 and 50 years old in good health and CMV-seronegative. The V gene is TRBV6-1, the J gene TRBJ1-2; 7 bases align to TRBD1. DNA for the CDR3: TGTGCCAGCAGAGAGACAGGGAAAGGACATGGCTACACCTTC. Its translation is CASRETGKGHGYTF.